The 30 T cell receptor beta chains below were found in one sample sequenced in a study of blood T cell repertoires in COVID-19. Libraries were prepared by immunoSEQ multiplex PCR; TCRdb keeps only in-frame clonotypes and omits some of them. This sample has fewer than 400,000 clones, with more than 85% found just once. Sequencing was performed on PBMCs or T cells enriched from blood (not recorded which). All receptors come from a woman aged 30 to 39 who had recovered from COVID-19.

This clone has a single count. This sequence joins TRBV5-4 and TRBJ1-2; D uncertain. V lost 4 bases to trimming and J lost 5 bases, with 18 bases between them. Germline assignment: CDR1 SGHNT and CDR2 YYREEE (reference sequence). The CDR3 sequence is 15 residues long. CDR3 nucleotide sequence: TGTGCCAGCAGCACCAAGTTCACAGCCTCATATGGCTACACCTTC. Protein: CASSTKFTASYGYTF.

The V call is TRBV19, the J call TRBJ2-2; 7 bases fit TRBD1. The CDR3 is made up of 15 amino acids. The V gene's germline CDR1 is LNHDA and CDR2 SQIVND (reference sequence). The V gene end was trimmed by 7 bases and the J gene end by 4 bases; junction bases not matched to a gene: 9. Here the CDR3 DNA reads TGTGCCAGTAATTGGATACAGGGGCTCACCGGGGAGCTGTTTTTT. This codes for CASNWIQGLTGELFF.

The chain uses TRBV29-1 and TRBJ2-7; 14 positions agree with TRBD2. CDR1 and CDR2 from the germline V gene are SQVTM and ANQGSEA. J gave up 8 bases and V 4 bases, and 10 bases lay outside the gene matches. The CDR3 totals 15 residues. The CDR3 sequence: CSVAPRLAGGVQQYF. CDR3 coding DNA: TGCAGCGTTGCTCCTAGACTAGCGGGAGGGGTGCAGCAGTACTTC.

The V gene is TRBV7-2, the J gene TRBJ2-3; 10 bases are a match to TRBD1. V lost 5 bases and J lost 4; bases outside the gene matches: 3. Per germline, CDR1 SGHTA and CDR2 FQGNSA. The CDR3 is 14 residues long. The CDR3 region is CASSTGTGADTQYF. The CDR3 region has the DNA TGTGCCAGCAGCACCGGGACAGGGGCAGATACGCAGTATTTT.

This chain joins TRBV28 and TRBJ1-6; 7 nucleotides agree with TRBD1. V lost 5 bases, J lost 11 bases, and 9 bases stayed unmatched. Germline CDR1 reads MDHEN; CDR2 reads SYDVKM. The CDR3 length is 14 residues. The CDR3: CASSPSQGTTPLHF. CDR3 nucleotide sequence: TGTGCCAGCAGTCCGTCACAGGGGACAACACCCCTCCACTTT.

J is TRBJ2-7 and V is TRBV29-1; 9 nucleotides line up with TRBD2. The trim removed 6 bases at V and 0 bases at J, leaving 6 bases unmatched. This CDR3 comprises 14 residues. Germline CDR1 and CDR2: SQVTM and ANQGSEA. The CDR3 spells CSVAGGVRSYEQYF. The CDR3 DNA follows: TGCAGCGTCGCGGGGGGGGTCCGCTCCTACGAGCAGTACTTC.

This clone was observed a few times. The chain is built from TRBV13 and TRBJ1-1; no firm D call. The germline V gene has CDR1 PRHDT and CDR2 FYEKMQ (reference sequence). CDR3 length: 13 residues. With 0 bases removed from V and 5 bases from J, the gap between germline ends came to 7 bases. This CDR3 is CASSLGGRTEAFF. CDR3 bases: TGTGCCAGCAGCTTAGGAGGGAGGACTGAAGCTTTCTTT.

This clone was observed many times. The CDR3 DNA sequence: TGTGCCAGCGCGACAGGGGGTGTAAATACGCAGTATTTT. It is translated as CASATGGVNTQYF. The V gene is TRBV7-3, the J gene TRBJ2-3; 9 bases fit TRBD1. Germline V gene data show CDR1 as SGHTA and CDR2 as FQGTGA. This CDR3 has 13 amino acids. After removal of 8 bases from V and 7 bases from J, the junction contained 7 bases not matched to a gene.

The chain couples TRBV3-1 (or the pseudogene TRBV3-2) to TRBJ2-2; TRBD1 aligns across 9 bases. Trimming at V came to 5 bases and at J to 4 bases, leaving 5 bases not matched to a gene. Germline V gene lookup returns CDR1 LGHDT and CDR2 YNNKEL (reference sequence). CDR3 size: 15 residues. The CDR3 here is CASSATGGVTGELFF. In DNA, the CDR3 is TGTGCCAGCAGCGCTACAGGGGGCGTCACCGGGGAGCTGTTTTTT.

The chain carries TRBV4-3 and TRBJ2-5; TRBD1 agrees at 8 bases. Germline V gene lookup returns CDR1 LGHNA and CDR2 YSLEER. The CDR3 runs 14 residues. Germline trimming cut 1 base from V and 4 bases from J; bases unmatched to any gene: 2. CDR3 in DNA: TGCGCCAGCAGCCAAGTCGACAGGGGAGAGACCCAGTACTTC. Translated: CASSQVDRGETQYF.

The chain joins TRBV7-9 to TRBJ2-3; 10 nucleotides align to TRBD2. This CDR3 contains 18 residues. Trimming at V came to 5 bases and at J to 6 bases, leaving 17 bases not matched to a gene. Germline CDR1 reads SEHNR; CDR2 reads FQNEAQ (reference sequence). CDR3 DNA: TGTGCCAGCAGCACGATAGCGGGGGGCCCATATACAGCGGATACGCAGTATTTT. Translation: CASSTIAGGPYTADTQYF.

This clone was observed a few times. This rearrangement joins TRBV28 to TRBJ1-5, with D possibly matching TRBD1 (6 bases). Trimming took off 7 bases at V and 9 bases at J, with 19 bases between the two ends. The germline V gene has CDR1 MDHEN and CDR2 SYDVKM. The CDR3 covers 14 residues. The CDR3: CASTEGARGGPQHF. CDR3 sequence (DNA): TGTGCCAGCACCGAAGGGGCCAGGGGTGGGCCCCAGCATTTT.

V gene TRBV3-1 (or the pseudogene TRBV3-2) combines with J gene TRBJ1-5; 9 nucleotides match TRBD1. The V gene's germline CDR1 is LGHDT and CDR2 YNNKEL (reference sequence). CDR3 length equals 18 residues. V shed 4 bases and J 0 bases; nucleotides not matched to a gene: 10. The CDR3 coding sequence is TGTGCCAGCAGCCCCCGGGACAGGGCCCTTATTAGCAATCAGCCCCAGCATTTT. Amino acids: CASSPRDRALISNQPQHF.

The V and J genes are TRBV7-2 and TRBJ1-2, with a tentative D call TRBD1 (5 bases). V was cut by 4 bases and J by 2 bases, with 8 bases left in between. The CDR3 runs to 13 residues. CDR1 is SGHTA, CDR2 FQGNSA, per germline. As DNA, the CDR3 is TGTGCCAGCAGCTCCGCAGGGAACTATGGCTACACCTTC. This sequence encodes CASSSAGNYGYTF.

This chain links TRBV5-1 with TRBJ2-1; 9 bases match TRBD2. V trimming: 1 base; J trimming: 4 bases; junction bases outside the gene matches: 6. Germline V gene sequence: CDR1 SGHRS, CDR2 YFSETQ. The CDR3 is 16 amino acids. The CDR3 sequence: CASSLSPSGIYNEQFF. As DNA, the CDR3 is TGCGCCAGCAGCTTGAGCCCTAGCGGGATTTACAATGAGCAGTTCTTC. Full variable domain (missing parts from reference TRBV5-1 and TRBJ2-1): KAGVTQTPRYLIKTRGQQVTLSCSPISGHRSVSWYQQTPGQGLQFLFEYFSETQRNKGNFPGRFSGRQFSNSRSEMNVSTLELGDSALYLCASSLSPSGIYNEQFFGPGTRLTVL.

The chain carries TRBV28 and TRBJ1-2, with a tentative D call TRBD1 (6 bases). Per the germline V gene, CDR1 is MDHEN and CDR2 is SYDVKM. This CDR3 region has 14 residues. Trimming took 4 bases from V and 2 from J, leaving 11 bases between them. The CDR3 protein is CASSSGQNNYGYTF. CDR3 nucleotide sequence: TGTGCCAGCAGTTCCGGACAGAACAACTATGGCTACACCTTC.

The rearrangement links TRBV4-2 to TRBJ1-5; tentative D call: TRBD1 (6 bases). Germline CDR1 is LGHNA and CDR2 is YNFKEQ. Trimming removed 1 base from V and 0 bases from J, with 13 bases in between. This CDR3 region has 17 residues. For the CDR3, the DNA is TGTGCCAGCAGCCAAGGCTTAACAGGGACTAGCAATCAGCCCCAGCATTTT. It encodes CASSQGLTGTSNQPQHF.

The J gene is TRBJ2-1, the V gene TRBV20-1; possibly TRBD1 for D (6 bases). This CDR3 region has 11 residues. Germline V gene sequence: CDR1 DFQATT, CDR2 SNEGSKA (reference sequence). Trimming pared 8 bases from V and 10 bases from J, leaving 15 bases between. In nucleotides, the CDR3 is TGCAGTTCCGGACCTAGGGGGGAGCAGTTCTTC. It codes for CSSGPRGEQFF.

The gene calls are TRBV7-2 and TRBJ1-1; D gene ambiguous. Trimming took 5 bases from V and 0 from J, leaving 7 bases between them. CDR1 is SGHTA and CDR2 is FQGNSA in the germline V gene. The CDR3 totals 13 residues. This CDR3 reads CASSQPVNTEAFF. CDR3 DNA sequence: TGTGCCAGCAGCCAACCAGTGAACACTGAAGCTTTCTTT.

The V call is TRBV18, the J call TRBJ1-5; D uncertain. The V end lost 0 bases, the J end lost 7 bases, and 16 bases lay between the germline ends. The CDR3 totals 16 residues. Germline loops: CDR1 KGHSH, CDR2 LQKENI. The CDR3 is CASSPPSAGSEQPQHF. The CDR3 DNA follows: TGTGCCAGCTCACCACCCTCAGCGGGGTCGGAGCAGCCCCAGCATTTT.

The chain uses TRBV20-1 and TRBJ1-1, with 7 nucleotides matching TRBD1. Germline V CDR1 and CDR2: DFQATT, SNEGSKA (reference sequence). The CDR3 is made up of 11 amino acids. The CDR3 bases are TGCAGGGGGGACAGTAACACTGAAGCTTTCTTT. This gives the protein CRGDSNTEAFF.

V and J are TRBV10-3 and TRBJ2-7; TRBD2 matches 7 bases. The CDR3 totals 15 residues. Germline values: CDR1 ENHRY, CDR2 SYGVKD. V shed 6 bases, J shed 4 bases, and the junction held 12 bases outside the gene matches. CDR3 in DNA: TGTGCCATCAGAAAGAGCGGGGCGCGGCAGTACGAGCAGTACTTC. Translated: CAIRKSGARQYEQYF.

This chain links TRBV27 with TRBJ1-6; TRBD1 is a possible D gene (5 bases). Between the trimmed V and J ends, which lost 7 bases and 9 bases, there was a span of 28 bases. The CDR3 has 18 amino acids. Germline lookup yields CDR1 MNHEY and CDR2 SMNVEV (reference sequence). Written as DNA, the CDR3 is TGTGCCAGCACTGGCGTCGGGGGAACTGGGAGGTTTGGTTCACCCCTCCACTTT. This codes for CASTGVGGTGRFGSPLHF.

The CDR3 coding sequence is TGTGCCAGCAGCGTAGCTAGTAGCGGCAGGGGGGCAGATACGCAGTATTTT. Translated: CASSVASSGRGADTQYF. The chain uses TRBV9 and TRBJ2-3; weak D call: TRBD1 (7 bases). The CDR3 runs 17 residues. Germline CDR1 reads SGDLS; CDR2 reads YYNGEE. The V end lost 0 bases, the J end lost 4 bases, and 18 bases lay between the germline ends.

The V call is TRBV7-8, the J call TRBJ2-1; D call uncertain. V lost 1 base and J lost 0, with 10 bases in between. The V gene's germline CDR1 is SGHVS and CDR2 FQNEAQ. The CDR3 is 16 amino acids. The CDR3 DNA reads TGTGCCAGCAGCTTAGGGGCAGGCAGCTCCTACAATGAGCAGTTCTTC. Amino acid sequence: CASSLGAGSSYNEQFF.

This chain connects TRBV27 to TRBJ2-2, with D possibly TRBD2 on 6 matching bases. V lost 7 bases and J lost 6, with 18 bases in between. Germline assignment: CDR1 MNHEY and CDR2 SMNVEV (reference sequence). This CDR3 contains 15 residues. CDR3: CASKRRVVEPGELFF. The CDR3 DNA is TGTGCCAGCAAGCGGAGGGTCGTCGAACCCGGGGAGCTGTTTTTT.

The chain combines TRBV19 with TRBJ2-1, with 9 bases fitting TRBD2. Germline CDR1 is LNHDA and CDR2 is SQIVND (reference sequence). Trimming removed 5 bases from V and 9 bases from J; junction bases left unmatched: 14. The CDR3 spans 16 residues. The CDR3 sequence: CASSAGLATTRGEQFF. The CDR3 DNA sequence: TGTGCCAGTAGTGCGGGACTAGCCACTACACGGGGTGAGCAGTTCTTC.

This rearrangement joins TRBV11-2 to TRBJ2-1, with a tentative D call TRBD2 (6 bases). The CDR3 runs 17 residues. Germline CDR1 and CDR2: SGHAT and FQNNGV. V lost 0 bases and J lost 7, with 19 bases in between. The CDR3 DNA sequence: TGTGCCAGCAGCTTAGACTTGGAGGGCCGTCCGTGGAATGAGCAGTTCTTC. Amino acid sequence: CASSLDLEGRPWNEQFF.

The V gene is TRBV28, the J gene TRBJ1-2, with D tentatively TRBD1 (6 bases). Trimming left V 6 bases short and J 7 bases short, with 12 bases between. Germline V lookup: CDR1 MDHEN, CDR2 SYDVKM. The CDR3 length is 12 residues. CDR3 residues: CASSAGAFGYTF. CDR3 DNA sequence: TGTGCCAGCAGCGCGGGGGCGTTTGGCTACACCTTC.

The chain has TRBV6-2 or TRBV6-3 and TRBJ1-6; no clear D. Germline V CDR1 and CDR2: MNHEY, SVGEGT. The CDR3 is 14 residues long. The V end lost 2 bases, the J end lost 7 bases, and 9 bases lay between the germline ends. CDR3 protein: CASSYPEQNSPLHF. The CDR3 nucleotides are TGTGCCAGCAGTTACCCCGAACAGAATTCACCCCTCCACTTT.